Below are 15 T cell receptor beta chains sequenced from a single sample in a study of read filtering for tumor transcriptome and immune sequencing. This library used roughly 370 ng RNA and molecular barcoded adaptors spanning alpha/delta and beta/gamma chains. TCRdb used MiXCR to reprocess the reads, holding one entry per CDR3 protein. The sample includes over 35,000 distinct CDR3 sequences, 12% of them seen just once. The specimen was a population of CD138-negative cells sorted from bone marrow. These receptors were taken from a donor at least 40 years old with multiple myeloma.

This clonotype was counted at least ten times. DNA of the CDR3: TGCAGTGCTCCCCCAGGGGGCGGAAATCAGCCCCAGCATTTT. Its translation is CSAPPGGGNQPQHF. The chain carries TRBV20-1 and TRBJ1-5; 8 bases map to TRBD1. The V gene's germline CDR1 is DFQATT and CDR2 SNEGSKA (reference sequence). The V and J ends lost 5 bases and 4 bases, in that order; junction bases with no gene match: 7. The CDR3 is 14 amino acids.

This clonotype was recorded many times. The chain is built from TRBV3-1 and TRBJ1-2; D ambiguous. The CDR3 length is 12 residues. Germline V gives CDR1 LGHDT, CDR2 YNNKEL (reference sequence). V was clipped by 3 bases and J by 2 bases, with 4 bases between them. The CDR3 spells CASSQLNYGYTF. In DNA form, the CDR3 reads TGTGCCAGCAGCCAGCTGAACTATGGCTACACCTTC.

This clonotype has ten or more counts. J is TRBJ2-5 and V is TRBV7-6; D gene ambiguous. CDR1 and CDR2 (germline): SGHVS, FNYEAQ. This CDR3 comprises 12 residues. V was pared by 4 bases and J by 5 bases, with 8 bases between. CDR3 DNA sequence: TGTGCCAGCAGCTCATTTACCGAGACCCAGTACTTC. Translation: CASSSFTETQYF.

This clonotype was recorded at least ten times. The gene calls are TRBV3-1 and TRBJ2-7; D is perhaps TRBD1 or TRBD2 (5 bases each). This CDR3 has 13 amino acids. The V and J ends lost 8 bases and 0 bases respectively, with 11 bases between them. Germline values: CDR1 LGHDT, CDR2 YNNKEL (reference sequence). The CDR3 is CASDSGTSYEQYF. The CDR3 nucleotides are TGTGCCAGCGACAGCGGTACCTCCTACGAGCAGTACTTC.

There are many counts of this clonotype. The rearrangement joins TRBV12-3 or TRBV12-4 to TRBJ2-2; perhaps TRBD2 as D (5 bases). V shed 4 bases and J shed 1 base, with 7 bases lying between them. The CDR3 covers 14 residues. CDR3 in DNA: TGTGCCAGCAGTTACGGACTGAACACCGGGGAGCTGTTTTTT. Its protein is CASSYGLNTGELFF.

This clonotype was observed a handful of times. The chain's CDR3 is CAINGGKRTDTQYF. The CDR3 DNA follows: TGTGCCATCAACGGGGGAAAACGCACAGATACGCAGTATTTT. The chain uses TRBV15 and TRBJ2-3; perhaps TRBD2 as D (6 bases). The V gene's germline CDR1 is LNHNV and CDR2 YYDKDF (reference sequence). V was pared by 10 bases and J by 1 base, with 15 bases between. The CDR3 covers 14 residues.

The table lists this clonotype with many counts. The chain is built from TRBV7-4 and TRBJ1-5, with 7 bases identical to TRBD1. CDR3 size: 17 residues. The ends lost 5 bases at V and 3 bases at J; junction bases unmatched: 13. Germline CDR1 and CDR2: SGHVT and SQSDAQ. This chain's CDR3 is CASSQGVENAVNQPQHF. Here the CDR3 DNA reads TGTGCCAGCAGCCAGGGGGTCGAAAACGCGGTCAATCAGCCCCAGCATTTT.

This clonotype showed up many times. V gene TRBV7-9 combines with J gene TRBJ1-4; D not certain. The CDR3 has 14 residues. Trimming shortened V by 3 bases and J by 3 bases, and 8 bases separated the two germline ends. The germline gives CDR1 SEHNR, CDR2 FQNEAQ (reference sequence). CDR3: CASSFGRPNEKLFF. CDR3 nucleotides: TGTGCCAGCAGCTTTGGCAGACCTAATGAAAAACTGTTTTTT.

This clonotype was observed many times. The CDR3 loop reads CSAPDGGYTF. The CDR3, as DNA: TGCAGTGCTCCAGATGGCGGCTACACCTTC. The chain couples TRBV20-1 to TRBJ1-2, with D unclear. This CDR3 comprises 10 residues. The germline gives CDR1 DFQATT, CDR2 SNEGSKA (reference sequence). V lost 5 bases and J lost 8, with 9 bases in between.

This clonotype was seen many times. In DNA, the CDR3 is TGCAGCGTTGACCTGGTGAGGGGCGCCCCGAACACTGAAGCTTTCTTT. Its protein product is CSVDLVRGAPNTEAFF. The chain couples TRBV29-1 to TRBJ1-1; tentative D call: TRBD1 (5 bases). Germline CDR1 is SQVTM and CDR2 is ANQGSEA. V shed 3 bases and J shed 1 base, with 18 bases lying between them. The length of the CDR3 is 16 residues.

The chain recombines TRBV28 with TRBJ1-5; D unresolved. CDR3 size: 19 residues. Germline CDR1 is MDHEN and CDR2 is SYDVKM. Trimming took 2 bases from V and 6 from J, leaving 26 bases between them. The CDR3 DNA reads as TGTGCCAGCAGTTTACCCCTCTTCCCGGTCGGGGAAGGAAGTCAGCCCCAGCATTTT. This encodes CASSLPLFPVGEGSQPQHF.

There are many counts of this clonotype. J is TRBJ1-4 and V is TRBV4-1, with D maybe TRBD1 (6 bases). Germline V gives CDR1 MGHRA, CDR2 YSYEKL. V was cut by 2 bases and J by 8 bases, with 9 bases left in between. The length of the CDR3 is 13 residues. Written as DNA, the CDR3 is TGCGCCAGCAGCCAACAAACAGGGGAAAAACTGTTTTTT. Its protein is CASSQQTGEKLFF.

This clonotype has just a few counts. A read error is possible here, since a much larger clone lies one base away. CDR3 bases: TGCAGCGTTGGGGAGGGATCGGGGAACACTGGAGCTTTCTTT. Its translation is CSVGEGSGNTGAFF. This chain connects TRBV29-1 to TRBJ1-1; D ambiguous. The germline CDR1 and CDR2 sequences are SQVTM and ANQGSEA. The CDR3 loop spans 14 amino acids.

This clonotype was seen at least ten times. The genes are TRBV7-9 and TRBJ1-6; 8 bases fit TRBD1. V lost 1 base, J lost 7 bases, and 6 bases stayed unmatched. This CDR3 spans 16 amino acids. Germline CDR1 SEHNR, CDR2 FQNEAQ (reference sequence). CDR3 DNA: TGTGCCAGCAGCTTAGGGGGGCAGGGGGCGAATTCACCCCTCCACTTT. It codes for CASSLGGQGANSPLHF.

The table lists this clonotype with many counts. The gene calls are TRBV28 and TRBJ2-3; 7 bases align to TRBD2. The V segment lost 3 bases and the J segment 5 bases; nucleotides outside the gene matches: 11. Germline V gives CDR1 MDHEN, CDR2 SYDVKM. The CDR3 sequence is 16 residues long. The CDR3 DNA sequence: TGTGCCAGCAGTTTTGGGGGGGGGTTGGGGGAAGATACGCAGTATTTT. This gives the protein CASSFGGGLGEDTQYF. Using reference TRBV28 and TRBJ2-3 for the parts outside the CDR3, the full variable domain is DVKVTQSSRYLVKRTGEKVFLECVQDMDHENMFWYRQDPGLGLRLIYFSYDVKMKEKGDIPEGYSVSREKKERFSLILESASTNQTSMYLCASSFGGGLGEDTQYFGPGTRLTVL.